The 8 T cell receptor beta chains in this list originate from one sample, sequenced in a study of blood T cell repertoires in COVID-19. Assay: immunoSEQ multiplex PCR; the TCRdb copy retains only in-frame clones and omits some. Of about 210,000 clones listed, approximately 85% were seen once; the top ten hold about 2.4%. The sample consisted of peripheral blood. These receptors originate from a woman in her 70s with COVID-19, enrolled during active disease.

The CDR3 reads CASSLPRDTGELFF. In DNA form, the CDR3 reads TGTGCCAGCAGCTTGCCCAGGGACACCGGGGAGCTGTTTTTT. The gene calls are TRBV5-4 and TRBJ2-2, with D perhaps TRBD1 (5 bases). Germline loops: CDR1 SGHNT, CDR2 YYREEE (reference sequence). The CDR3 is made up of 14 amino acids. V shed 1 base and J shed 3 bases, with 7 bases lying between them.

This chain joins TRBV19 and TRBJ1-2, with 12 bases identical to TRBD1. The germline gives CDR1 LNHDA, CDR2 SQIVND (reference sequence). Trimming took 6 bases from V and 2 from J; bases not matched to a gene: 4. The CDR3 sequence is 15 residues long. The DNA of the CDR3 is TGTGCCAGTAGACTTGGGACAGGGGGCAACTATGGCTACACCTTC. This codes for CASRLGTGGNYGYTF. The full variable domain, rest sourced from reference TRBV19 and TRBJ1-2, is DGGITQSPKYLFRKEGQNVTLSCEQNLNHDAMYWYRQDPGQGLRLIYYSQIVNDFQKGDIAEGYSVSREKKESFPLTVTSAQKNPTAFYLCASRLGTGGNYGYTFGSGTRLTVV.

In its sample, this clone was seen once. This chain connects TRBV6-4 to TRBJ2-3; unclear D gene. This CDR3 spans 14 amino acids. Between the trimmed V and J ends, which lost 0 bases and 0 bases, there was a span of 4 bases. Germline V CDR1 and CDR2: MRHNA, SNTAGT. The CDR3 spells CASSDSRSTDTQYF. The CDR3, as DNA: TGTGCCAGCAGTGACTCTCGTAGCACAGATACGCAGTATTTT.

The chain is built from TRBV30 and TRBJ1-5; D ambiguous. This CDR3 has 14 residues. From germline, CDR1 is GTSNPN and CDR2 SVGIG (reference sequence). V dropped 1 base and J dropped 2 bases, with 9 bases sitting between them. In nucleotides, the CDR3 is TGTGCCTGGAGTGGGCCGGGAGGCAATCAGCCCCAGCATTTT. Protein: CAWSGPGGNQPQHF. The entire variable domain, with the rest obtained from reference TRBV30 and TRBJ1-5, is as follows: SQTIHQWPATLVQPVGSPLSLECTVEGTSNPNLYWYRQAAGRGLQLLFYSVGIGQISSEVPQNLSASRPQDRQFILSSKKLLLSDSGFYLCAWSGPGGNQPQHFGDGTRLSIL.

The gene calls are TRBV5-7 and TRBJ2-7, with 7 bases lining up with TRBD1. TRBV5-7 is identified as an open reading frame with a role that is uncertain. The V segment lost 0 bases and the J segment 0 bases; nucleotides outside the gene matches: 3. The CDR3 length is 15 residues. CDR3 protein: CASSLGQGSSYEQYF. As DNA, the CDR3 is TGTGCCAGCAGCTTGGGACAGGGTAGCTCCTACGAGCAGTACTTC.

This clone was seen a few times. CDR3 region: CASRTLTGGKASPLHF. CDR3 DNA: TGTGCCAGCAGGACTCTGACAGGGGGCAAGGCTTCACCCCTCCACTTT. This chain joins TRBV2 and TRBJ1-6; 10 bases agree with TRBD1. CDR1 and CDR2 from the germline V gene are SNHLY and FYNNEI. CDR3 length equals 16 residues. After removal of 6 bases from V and 9 bases from J, the junction contained 11 bases not matched to a gene. Full variable domain (rest looked up from reference TRBV2 and TRBJ1-6): EPEVTQTPSHQVTQMGQEVILRCVPISNHLYFYWYRQILGQKVEFLVSFYNNEISEKSEIFDDQFSVERPDGSNFTLKIRSTKLEDSAMYFCASRTLTGGKASPLHFGNGTRLTVT.

The rearrangement joins TRBV7-2 to TRBJ1-3; 8 bases are a match to TRBD1. The germline CDR1 and CDR2 sequences are SGHTA and FQGNSA. V lost 2 bases, J lost 3 bases, and 12 bases stayed unmatched. CDR3 length equals 18 residues. The CDR3: CASSLRGLGTGFGNTIYF. In nucleotides, the CDR3 is TGTGCCAGCAGCTTACGGGGTCTGGGGACAGGCTTTGGAAACACCATATATTTT.

This chain connects TRBV7-2 to TRBJ1-1; perhaps TRBD1 as D (6 bases). Germline V gene data show CDR1 as SGHTA and CDR2 as FQGNSA. This CDR3 region has 13 residues. Trimming took off 6 bases at V and 3 bases at J, with 11 bases between the two ends. DNA for the CDR3: TGTGCCAGCAGACAGGGCGTCGACACTGAAGCTTTCTTT. Its protein is CASRQGVDTEAFF.